This is a list of T cell receptor beta chains from one sample in a study of shared clonotypes between healthy human individuals. Using immunoSEQ multiplex PCR, the repertoire was profiled, and TCRdb retains in-frame clones only, with some absent. This sample yields millions of clones, of which under 95% are seen a single time; under 2% belongs to the top ten. Sequenced: naive CD8+ T cells from PBMCs. The receptors derive from a man aged 18 to 35 in good health. Some clones in this sample may be carry-over from other donors' samples. Each CDR3 is given with its conserved first and last residue. Fields, in order: J gene, V gene, D gene, clone size, CDR3 protein, CDR3 DNA. A D gene is named only where the DNA matches it firmly. Not all rows give a size; the values are once, few, many and, for expanded clones, a class.

>TRBJ2-3|TRBV11-2|TRBD2|.
CASSSGLAGGWADTQYF
TGTGCCAGCAGCTCCGGACTAGCGGGAGGGTGGGCAGATACGCAGTATTTT
>TRBJ2-7|TRBV7-9|.|.
CASSVDRPYEQYF
TGTGCCAGCAGCGTTGACAGACCCTACGAGCAGTACTTC
>TRBJ2-2|TRBV10-1|.|.
CASGGNPNTGELFF
TGCGCCAGCGGGGGGAACCCGAACACCGGGGAGCTGTTTTTT
>TRBJ2-7|TRBV28|.|.
CASSSHTLTGGAYEQYF
TGTGCCAGCAGTTCCCATACTTTAACAGGAGGAGCCTACGAGCAGTACTTC
>TRBJ2-7|TRBV14|.|once
CASSQEGRIRYEQYF
TGTGCCAGCAGCCAAGAGGGTAGGATCAGGTACGAGCAGTACTTC
>TRBJ2-1|TRBV28|TRBD1|.
CASRGTGYRGEQFF
TGTGCCAGCAGGGGGACAGGGTATAGGGGTGAGCAGTTCTTC
>TRBJ2-1|TRBV7-9|TRBD2|.
CASRASEREGYNEQFF
TGTGCCAGCCGAGCAAGCGAGCGGGAGGGCTACAATGAGCAGTTCTTC
>TRBJ1-4|TRBV5-4|.|.
CASSLFPETNEKLFF
TGTGCCAGCAGCCTCTTTCCGGAGACTAATGAAAAACTGTTTTTT
>TRBJ2-2|TRBV4-3|TRBD1|.
CASSPGTGADTGELFF
TGCGCCAGCAGCCCAGGGACAGGGGCCGACACCGGGGAGCTGTTTTTT
>TRBJ2-7|TRBV7-9|.|.
CASSFQQGFYEQYF
TGTGCCAGCAGCTTCCAACAGGGATTCTACGAGCAGTACTTC
>TRBJ2-3|TRBV4-1|TRBD1|.
CASSQEGGRTDTQYF
TGCGCCAGCAGCCAGGAAGGGGGCCGCACAGATACGCAGTATTTT
>TRBJ2-1|TRBV11-2|.|.
CASSFPAFGVSSYNEQFF
TGTGCCAGCAGCTTCCCGGCATTCGGCGTGAGCTCCTACAATGAGCAGTTCTTC
>TRBJ1-2|TRBV12-2|.|few
CASRSPRSPDYTF
TGTGCAAGTCGCTCCCCTAGGTCGCCGGACTACACCTTC
>TRBJ2-1|TRBV7-9|TRBD2|once
CASSFSKREGLNEQFF
TGTGCCAGCAGCTTCTCGAAGCGGGAGGGCCTAAATGAGCAGTTCTTC
>TRBJ1-1|TRBV19|.|.
CASSIPAGTRGAFF
TGTGCCAGTAGTATTCCGGCCGGGACCCGCGGAGCTTTCTTT
>TRBJ1-1|TRBV2|TRBD1|.
CASTERGTGTEAFF
TGTGCCAGCACCGAACGAGGGACAGGGACCGAAGCTTTCTTT
>TRBJ1-2|TRBV7-5|.|.
CARSFAGLNYGYTF
TGTGCCAGAAGCTTCGCAGGTCTTAACTATGGCTACACCTTC
>TRBJ2-7|TRBV27|TRBD2|.
CASSLSGASSGYEQYF
TGTGCCAGCAGTTTATCGGGTGCGTCTAGCGGTTACGAGCAGTACTTC
>TRBJ2-5|TRBV4-3|TRBD2|.
CASSQDLSSGGSRETQYF
TGCGCCAGCAGCCAAGATTTGAGTTCGGGCGGGAGCAGGGAGACCCAGTACTTC
>TRBJ1-2|TRBV19|.|.
CASTATLRTYGYTF
TGTGCCAGTACAGCCACATTGAGGACCTATGGCTACACCTTC
>TRBJ1-1|TRBV6-1|.|once
CASSEPTAALAFF
TGTGCCAGCAGTGAACCGACGGCCGCTCTAGCTTTCTTT
>TRBJ1-1|TRBV5-1|.|.
CASSFEQANTEAFF
TGCGCCAGCAGCTTCGAACAGGCGAACACTGAAGCTTTCTTT
>TRBJ2-3|TRBV28|.|.
CASSLLGASKDTQYF
TGTGCCAGCAGTTTACTTGGTGCGTCGAAAGATACGCAGTATTTT
>TRBJ2-7|TRBV25-1|.|.
CASSEEAGSSYEQYF
TGTGCCAGCAGCGAAGAGGCAGGGAGCTCCTACGAGCAGTACTTC
>TRBJ1-6|TRBV5-6|.|.
CASSLSNSPLHF
TGTGCCAGCAGCTTAAGCAATTCACCCCTCCACTTT
>TRBJ2-3|TRBV27|TRBD1|.
CASSWDRGEDTQYF
TGTGCCAGCAGTTGGGACAGGGGCGAAGATACGCAGTATTTT
>TRBJ1-5|TRBV5-1|.|.
CASSLEGSYLQPQHF
TGCGCCAGCAGCTTGGAGGGTTCGTATCTCCAGCCCCAGCATTTT
>TRBJ1-2|TRBV6-6|.|.
CASSYSTGTPYGYTF
TGTGCCAGCAGTTACTCAACCGGGACACCTTATGGCTACACCTTC
>TRBJ2-7|TRBV27|.|.
CASSFQGEQYF
TGTGCCAGCAGTTTTCAGGGAGAGCAGTACTTC
>TRBJ2-3|TRBV7-9|TRBD2|.
CASRPGLAGPTDTQYF
TGTGCCAGCAGGCCGGGACTAGCGGGGCCCACAGATACGCAGTATTTT
>TRBJ2-1|TRBV29-1|.|.
CSVEVGARDNEQFF
TGCAGCGTTGAGGTCGGGGCACGAGACAATGAGCAGTTCTTC
>TRBJ2-1|TRBV5-1|.|.
CASSLGHSDSYNEQFF
TGCGCCAGCAGCCTAGGACACAGCGATTCCTACAATGAGCAGTTCTTC
>TRBJ2-1|TRBV7-3|.|.
CASSFLAVNEQFF
TGTGCCAGCAGCTTTCTCGCGGTCAATGAGCAGTTCTTC
>TRBJ2-2|TRBV29-1|TRBD1|.
CSVDDRGSLRGELFF
TGCAGCGTTGACGACAGGGGATCCTTGCGCGGGGAGCTGTTTTTT
>TRBJ2-7|TRBV27|.|once
CASSSRSLAGKPYEQYF
TGTGCCAGCAGTTCCAGAAGCCTCGCGGGAAAACCCTACGAGCAGTACTTC
>TRBJ1-2|TRBV9|.|.
CASTIGGGGYTF
TGTGCCAGCACTATTGGGGGCGGTGGCTACACCTTC
>TRBJ2-7|TRBV7-2|.|.
CASSILLGPSYEQYF
TGTGCCAGCAGCATACTTTTAGGACCGAGCTACGAGCAGTACTTC
>TRBJ1-3|TRBV19|.|.
CASGDIFSGNTIYF
TGTGCCAGCGGCGACATCTTCTCTGGAAACACCATATATTTT
>TRBJ1-2|TRBV2|.|.
CASGGQSANYGYTF
TGTGCCAGCGGAGGACAGTCCGCTAACTATGGCTACACCTTC
>TRBJ2-5|TRBV27|TRBD1|once
CASRQGPAQETQYF
TGTGCCAGCAGACAGGGGCCAGCTCAAGAGACCCAGTACTTC
>TRBJ1-5|TRBV19|.|few
CASSSHLGNQPQHF
TGTGCCAGTAGTAGTCATTTAGGGAATCAGCCCCAGCATTTT
>TRBJ2-1|TRBV9|TRBD2|.
CASSPGLAYYNEQFF
TGTGCCAGCAGCCCCGGACTAGCGTATTACAATGAGCAGTTCTTC